The 14 T cell receptor beta chains presented below share a single source sample, sequenced in a study of OX40 agonist ivuxolimab in advanced cancers. Generated by immunoSEQ multiplex PCR, the TCRdb table keeps only in-frame clones and is missing some. The profile covers tens of thousands of clones, with 85% to 90% appearing a single time and 6.5% to 9% taken by the ten largest. Sequencing used CD4+ or CD8+ T cells sorted from blood, obtained in a trial of the OX40 agonist ivuxolimab. These receptors were obtained from an adult with an advanced solid tumor such as melanoma, head and neck, liver or kidney cancer.

J is TRBJ2-3 and V is TRBV7-9; TRBD1 matches 7 bases. Germline CDR1 SEHNR, CDR2 FQNEAQ (reference sequence). V gave up 10 bases and J gave up 3 bases; unmatched junction bases: 10. There are 14 residues in the CDR3. The DNA of the CDR3 is TGTGCCACACTAGGTGGCAGGGGGACAGATACGCAGTATTTT. It is translated as CATLGGRGTDTQYF.

The chain uses TRBV2 and TRBJ2-7, with TRBD2 identical over 7 bases. V lost 4 bases to trimming and J lost 1 base; unmatched junction nucleotides: 7. Germline lookup yields CDR1 SNHLY and CDR2 FYNNEI. The CDR3 has 15 amino acids. The CDR3 bases are TGTGCCAGCAGTGTGAGGCGGGGGAAGTCCTACGAGCAGTACTTC. This sequence encodes CASSVRRGKSYEQYF.

The chain recombines TRBV30 with TRBJ1-4, with D possibly matching TRBD1 (5 bases). The CDR3 runs 13 residues. Between the trimmed V and J ends, which lost 1 base and 11 bases, there was a span of 14 bases. From germline, CDR1 is GTSNPN and CDR2 SVGIG (reference sequence). The chain's CDR3 is CAWSDRSGDKLFF. The DNA of the CDR3 is TGTGCCTGGAGTGACAGGTCGGGCGACAAACTGTTTTTT.

This rearrangement joins TRBV16 to TRBJ2-5; TRBD1 matches 7 bases. The DNA matches TRBJ2-7 better at its end, which makes the J call doubtful. From germline, CDR1 is KGHSY and CDR2 FQNENV. The CDR3 has 14 amino acids. CDR3 in DNA: TGTGCCAGCAGCCTCCGGGACAGCGGCTACGAGCAGTACTTC. Its translation: CASSLRDSGYEQYF.

V is TRBV30 and J is TRBJ2-2; the match to TRBD2 covers 12 bases. The V gene's germline CDR1 is GTSNPN and CDR2 SVGIG (reference sequence). The CDR3 contains 16 residues. V lost 8 bases to trimming and J lost 3 bases; unmatched junction nucleotides: 10. The CDR3: CALGLAGGRDTGELFF. CDR3 nucleotide sequence: TGTGCCCTGGGGCTAGCGGGAGGGCGGGACACCGGGGAGCTGTTTTTT.

The chain uses TRBV19 and TRBJ2-3; possibly TRBD1 for D (6 bases). Trimming cost V 3 bases and J 1 base, with 11 bases left between them. The V gene's germline CDR1 is LNHDA and CDR2 SQIVND (reference sequence). The CDR3 loop spans 15 amino acids. The CDR3 DNA sequence: TGTGCCAGTAGTATCGCTGCAGGGGGCACAGATACGCAGTATTTT. As protein: CASSIAAGGTDTQYF.

This clone was detected only once. The V and J genes are TRBV11-3 and TRBJ2-5, with D possibly called TRBD1 or TRBD2 (5 bases each). Judging by the DNA end, TRBJ2-7 fits better; the J call may be wrong. The germline gives CDR1 SGHNT, CDR2 YENEEA. The CDR3 sequence is 17 residues long. CDR3 sequence reads: CASSATASGTPTYEQYF. The DNA of the CDR3 is TGTGCCAGCAGCGCAACGGCATCCGGGACGCCGACCTACGAGCAGTACTTC.

The rearrangement uses TRBV27 and TRBJ1-1; 10 bases agree with TRBD1. Trimming at V came to 1 base and at J to 4 bases, leaving 9 bases not matched to a gene. The germline CDR1 and CDR2 sequences are MNHEY and SMNVEV (reference sequence). This CDR3 region has 17 residues. The DNA of the CDR3 is TGTGCCAGCAGTTTATACCGGGACAGGGGAAAGGGCACTGAAGCTTTCTTT. Encoded protein: CASSLYRDRGKGTEAFF.

The chain links TRBV19 to TRBJ1-2; maybe TRBD1 (5 bases). Trimming pared 1 base from V and 2 bases from J, leaving 11 bases between. Germline V gives CDR1 LNHDA, CDR2 SQIVND (reference sequence). The CDR3 is 15 amino acids. The CDR3 sequence is CASSIAGSPNYGYTF. For the CDR3, the DNA is TGTGCCAGTAGTATAGCAGGGTCCCCCAACTATGGCTACACCTTC.

V and J are TRBV19 and TRBJ1-5, with 7 bases matching TRBD1. In germline, CDR1 is LNHDA, CDR2 SQIVND (reference sequence). The CDR3 sequence is 14 residues long. V dropped 4 bases and J dropped 4; count of bases not matched to a gene: 4. CDR3 loop: CASSTRQGNQPQHF. DNA of the CDR3: TGTGCCAGTAGTACTCGACAGGGAAATCAGCCCCAGCATTTT.

The chain links TRBV11-3 to TRBJ2-1; maybe TRBD2 (6 bases). The germline gives CDR1 SGHNT, CDR2 YENEEA. The CDR3 has 14 amino acids. The V gene lost 5 bases and the J gene lost 6 bases, with 14 bases spanning the gap. The CDR3 here is CASSLRGIINEQFF. Written as DNA, the CDR3 is TGTGCCAGCAGCCTTCGGGGGATTATCAATGAGCAGTTCTTC. Full variable domain (rest looked up from reference TRBV11-3 and TRBJ2-1): EAGVVQSPRYKIIEKKQPVAFWCNPISGHNTLYWYLQNLGQGPELLIRYENEEAVDDSQLPKDRFSAERLKGVDSTLKIQPAELGDSAVYLCASSLRGIINEQFFGPGTRLTVL.

The chain couples TRBV5-1 to TRBJ1-5; 12 bases line up with TRBD1. The trim removed 5 bases at V and 6 bases at J, leaving 6 bases unmatched. This CDR3 region has 15 residues. Germline V gives CDR1 SGHRS, CDR2 YFSETQ. The CDR3 here is CASSSGTGGFQPQHF. CDR3 nucleotides: TGCGCCAGCAGTTCCGGGACAGGGGGCTTTCAGCCCCAGCATTTT.

The rearrangement links TRBV9 to TRBJ2-7; 7 bases map to TRBD2. V dropped 0 bases and J dropped 1; count of bases not matched to a gene: 13. Germline V CDR1 and CDR2: SGDLS, YYNGEE. This CDR3 region has 18 residues. CDR3 DNA sequence: TGTGCCAGCAGCGTAGATTTTGGGGGGGTAGGTCGGTCCTACGAGCAGTACTTC. It encodes CASSVDFGGVGRSYEQYF.

The V and J genes are TRBV6-1 and TRBJ2-7; D tentatively fits TRBD1 or TRBD2 (5 bases each). Per germline, CDR1 MNHNS and CDR2 SASEGT. The V gene lost 7 bases and the J gene lost 0 bases, with 16 bases spanning the gap. The CDR3 contains 15 residues. The CDR3 spells CASNLRAGSSYEQYF. Here the CDR3 DNA reads TGTGCCAGCAACCTGCGGGCAGGGAGCTCCTACGAGCAGTACTTC.